The source of this T cell receptor (beta chain) is a study of Graves' ophthalmopathy and Graves' hyperthyroidism. TCR beta CDR3 amplification used RNA transcripts. First-round RT-PCR employed HTBI primers, with a second-round multiplex PCR after it. TCRdb analysed the multiplex PCR reads with MiXCR anew, one entry per CDR3 protein. The table records a few hundred thousand distinct CDR3 sequences, under 45% of them present only once. From germline, CDR1 is DFQATT and CDR2 SNEGSKA (reference sequence). CDR3 length equals 12 residues. With 3 bases clipped from V and 9 bases from J, the junction kept 7 bases outside the gene matches. This clonotype was detected ten times or more.

Specimen: peripheral blood or thyroid tissue (not recorded which). The sequence came from an adult man with Graves' hyperthyroidism. J is TRBJ1-1 and V is TRBV20-1, with 7 bases identical to TRBD1. The chain's CDR3 is CSASSGGGQAFF. CDR3 bases: TGCAGTGCTAGTTCAGGGGGGGGTCAAGCTTTCTTT.